This T cell receptor beta chain was obtained from a study of vaccination and CD4 T cells after COVID-19. Overall study context: In culture, cells were exposed to overlapping spike peptides from SARS-CoV-2, HCoV-NL63, HCoV-OC43 and HCoV-229E.

Specified treatment: approximately 11-day PBMC culture with coronavirus spike peptide pools or control peptides (ViraFEST assay). Gathered ahead of the COVID-19 pandemic (2011-2018) were the CD4+ T cells of the unexposed donor. In the ViraFEST assay, peptide-pool expansion preceded TCR sequencing of expanded clonotypes. Note on this clonotype: As yet, its antigen is unknown.

An Oncomine TCR Beta short-read assay was used to sequence the DNA from cultured CD4+ T cells. The authors extracted genomic DNA from cultured CD4+ T cells. TCRdb re-analysed the PCR reads in MiXCR, keeping a single row per CDR3 protein. The sample has some 10,000 distinct CDR3 sequences; approximately 32% are singletons. The CDR3 is 13 residues long. Trimming left V 3 bases short and J 4 bases short, with 10 bases between. Per the germline V gene, CDR1 is DFQATT and CDR2 is SNEGSKA (reference sequence). Study observations and caveats: A median 86.3% of convalescent patients' SARS-CoV-2-reactive clones emerged only after vaccination. Convalescent patients displayed spike mono-reactivity in 304 of 307 vaccine-specific clones.

Sequencing was performed on CD4+ T cells from blood, cultured in vitro. This TCR came from a human donor in good health. V usage is TRBV20-1 and J usage is TRBJ1-5, with no clear D. CDR3 sequence: CSARTGLNQPQHF. The CDR3 DNA sequence: TGCAGTGCTAGGACGGGATTAAATCAGCCCCAGCATTTT.